This T cell receptor beta chain was found in a study of T cells in Graves' hyperthyroidism and ophthalmopathy. Study-level background: Peripheral blood was drawn at first diagnosis, prior to all treatment.

General study results and limits: Ophthalmopathy cases were set apart from stable hyperthyroidism by a 13 V-J model. In the blood, most expanded thyroid clonotypes above 0.001 appeared as well.

Fresh peripheral blood, around 9.2 ml of it, supplied the PBMCs. This clonotype was counted many times. Its specificity is unknown. Researchers took RNA transcripts and amplified the TCR beta CDR3 regions from them. HTBI primers were used for first-round RT-PCR of the TCR CDR3. Each CDR3 protein is one row after TCRdb ran MiXCR on the multiplex PCR reads. The sample includes fewer than 650,000 distinct CDR3 sequences, 13% to 15% seen only once; the top ten take approximately 6.4%. V gave up 6 bases and J gave up 1 base; unmatched junction bases: 12. The CDR3 covers 18 residues. The chain couples TRBV12-3 or TRBV12-4 to TRBJ1-1, with 12 bases fitting TRBD1. Sequencing used blood. The receptor's source is a woman aged 18-29 years with Graves' ophthalmopathy. CDR3 loop: CASRSRDRGLKPNTEAFF. CDR3 sequence (DNA): TGTGCCAGCAGATCCCGGGACAGGGGGCTAAAGCCGAACACTGAAGCTTTCTTT.